The sequence of this T cell receptor (beta chain) was determined in a study of response to subunit inactivated influenza vaccine. This clonotype was seen a few times. Its matching antigen is unknown. The study, taken as a whole, reports: The authors offered the suggestion that each seasonal influenza vaccination recruits few new T cells.

A single record per CDR3 protein comes from TCRdb applying MiXCR to the RT-PCR reads. The profile shows 800,000 or so distinct CDR3 sequences, less than 25% of them singletons. The V and J ends lost 4 bases and 1 base respectively, with 8 bases between them. The CDR3 contains 13 residues. The sample consisted of PBMCs from blood, taken about 5 days after vaccination. The receptor comes from a middle-aged man who received an inactivated influenza vaccine. The chain uses TRBV12-3 or TRBV12-4 and TRBJ2-7; D is unclear. As DNA, the CDR3 is TGTGCCAGCAGTTCATCCCGGTCCTACGAGCAGTACTTC. Translation gives CASSSSRSYEQYF.